The 21 T cell receptor beta chains below all came from one sample that was sequenced in a study of cytomegalovirus exposure and HLA in healthy donors. The repertoire was sequenced with immunoSEQ multiplex PCR; TCRdb's copy has only in-frame clones and lacks some. The data contain about 60,000 clones, about 88% of them singletons. Sample: PBMCs. The receptors shown here come from a man younger than 30 in good health and CMV-seronegative.

The rearrangement joins TRBV7-8 to TRBJ2-7; TRBD2 aligns across 9 bases. Germline CDR1 SGHVS, CDR2 FQNEAQ. With 2 bases clipped from V and 0 bases from J, the junction kept 8 bases outside the gene matches. This CDR3 contains 17 residues. The CDR3 DNA follows: TGTGCCAGCAGCTTAACTTCGGGCGGGAGGGACTCCTACGAGCAGTACTTC. This sequence encodes CASSLTSGGRDSYEQYF.

The V and J genes are TRBV30 and TRBJ2-5, with TRBD2 as a possible D gene (6 bases). The CDR3 sequence is 15 residues long. Germline loops: CDR1 GTSNPN, CDR2 SVGIG (reference sequence). Trimming left V 0 bases short and J 5 bases short, with 16 bases between. The CDR3 is CAWSVAGIAVETQYF. CDR3 DNA: TGTGCCTGGAGTGTAGCGGGTATCGCCGTGGAGACCCAGTACTTC.

In this sample, this clone turned up once. J is TRBJ2-5 and V is TRBV13; D is possibly TRBD1 (7 bases). The CDR3 is 14 residues long. The V gene lost 5 bases and the J gene lost 5 bases, with 15 bases spanning the gap. CDR1 and CDR2 from the germline V gene are PRHDT and FYEKMQ (reference sequence). The DNA for the CDR3 is TGTGCCAGCAGCATGACACAGGGGAGGGAGACCCAGTACTTC. Encoded protein: CASSMTQGRETQYF.

The genes are TRBV18 and TRBJ1-1; possibly TRBD1 for D (5 bases). The germline V gene has CDR1 KGHSH and CDR2 LQKENI. The CDR3 runs to 13 residues. Trimming cost V 3 bases and J 5 bases, with 10 bases left between them. In DNA, the CDR3 is TGTGCCAGCTCACCTTGGGGGGGGACTGAAGCTTTCTTT. Translating gives CASSPWGGTEAFF. The variable domain in full, with the rest retrieved from reference TRBV18 and TRBJ1-1, is NAGVMQNPRHLVRRRGQEARLRCSPMKGHSHVYWYRQLPEEGLKFMVYLQKENIIDESGMPKERFSAEFPKEGPSILRIQQVVRGDSAAYFCASSPWGGTEAFFGQGTRLTVV.

The rearrangement links TRBV9 to TRBJ1-5; 7 bases line up with TRBD1. Losses at the gene ends were 3 bases for V and 5 bases for J; bases not matched to a gene: 8. Germline V lookup: CDR1 SGDLS, CDR2 YYNGEE. CDR3 length equals 15 residues. Here the CDR3 DNA reads TGTGCCAGCAGCGGTGGCACAGGGGCCTATCAGCCCCAGCATTTT. Its protein is CASSGGTGAYQPQHF.

The J gene is TRBJ1-5, the V gene TRBV21-1; the table assigns TRBD1, which was not confirmed against the DNA. TRBV21-1 is marked as a pseudogene. This CDR3 contains 17 residues. In nucleotides, the CDR3 is TGTGCCAGCAGCGTCCCAGGGCATCAGTCCCCCTATCAGCCCCAGCATTTT. It encodes CASSVPGHQSPYQPQHF.

This clone has at least ten counts. Written as DNA, the CDR3 is TGTGCCAGCAGCGTAGAAGGTGGAGCGGGAGGCCCCACAGATACGCAGTATTTT. It encodes CASSVEGGAGGPTDTQYF. This chain connects TRBV9 to TRBJ2-3; 9 positions match TRBD2. The CDR3 is 18 residues long. Germline V gene data show CDR1 as SGDLS and CDR2 as YYNGEE. V shed 0 bases and J 2 bases; nucleotides not matched to a gene: 10. The whole variable domain, remainder taken from reference TRBV9 and TRBJ2-3, is DSGVTQTPKHLITATGQRVTLRCSPRSGDLSVYWYQQSLDQGLQFLIQYYNGEERAKGNILERFSAQQFPDLHSELNLSSLELGDSALYFCASSVEGGAGGPTDTQYFGPGTRLTVL.

A single count supports this clone. The chain recombines TRBV7-2 with TRBJ2-3; weak D call: TRBD2 (6 bases). Deletions cut 8 bases from V and 6 bases from J, with 18 bases between. Germline CDR1 SGHTA, CDR2 FQGNSA. This CDR3 has 14 amino acids. This CDR3 is CASGGDPRADTQYF. The DNA of the CDR3 is TGTGCCAGCGGAGGGGACCCCCGGGCGGATACGCAGTATTTT.

The rearrangement links TRBV11-3 to TRBJ2-7; D is unclear. V gave up 1 base and J gave up 0 bases, with 10 bases separating them. CDR3 size: 15 residues. The germline V gene encodes CDR1 SGHNT and CDR2 YENEEA. The DNA of the CDR3 is TGTGCCAGCAGCTTAGTTGCGTTAGTCTCCTACGAGCAGTACTTC. Protein product: CASSLVALVSYEQYF.

The J gene is TRBJ2-2, the V gene TRBV7-6; 8 bases match TRBD1. There are 14 residues in the CDR3. After removal of 5 bases from V and 6 bases from J, the junction contained 5 bases not matched to a gene. Germline CDR1 is SGHVS and CDR2 is FNYEAQ. The CDR3 sequence is CASSRSQGAGELFF. As DNA, the CDR3 is TGTGCCAGCAGCCGATCACAGGGGGCCGGGGAGCTGTTTTTT.

This chain connects TRBV27 to TRBJ2-3, with D possibly matching TRBD2 (5 bases). V was shortened by 5 bases and J by 0 bases, with 9 bases between the two germline ends. The CDR3 sequence is 14 residues long. The germline gives CDR1 MNHEY, CDR2 SMNVEV (reference sequence). The DNA of the CDR3 is TGTGCCAGCAGTCACGGGGAGAGCACAGATACGCAGTATTTT. It specifies CASSHGESTDTQYF.

The gene calls are TRBV6-5 and TRBJ2-5; D is uncertain. From germline, CDR1 is MNHEY and CDR2 SVGAGI. The V end was cut by 2 bases, the J end by 5 bases, with 3 bases between. The CDR3 runs to 11 residues. DNA of the CDR3: TGTGCCAGCAGTTACCGGGAGACCCAGTACTTC. It encodes CASSYRETQYF.

The table lists this clone with a count of one. CDR3 nucleotides: TGTGCCAGCAGTTTGGATCGGGAGAATTGGGGGCAAGAGACCCAGTACTTC. Its protein is CASSLDRENWGQETQYF. This chain links TRBV28 with TRBJ2-5; possible D gene TRBD2, 6 bases. The germline V gene has CDR1 MDHEN and CDR2 SYDVKM. CDR3 size: 17 residues. With 3 bases removed from V and 2 bases from J, the gap between germline ends came to 19 bases. The entire variable domain, with the rest obtained from reference TRBV28 and TRBJ2-5, is as follows: DVKVTQSSRYLVKRTGEKVFLECVQDMDHENMFWYRQDPGLGLRLIYFSYDVKMKEKGDIPEGYSVSREKKERFSLILESASTNQTSMYLCASSLDRENWGQETQYFGPGTRLLVL.

The rearrangement joins TRBV5-6 to TRBJ2-1; TRBD2 aligns across 13 bases. The CDR3 extends over 18 amino acids. Unmatched junction bases numbered 10, after V lost 4 bases and J lost 3 bases. Germline V CDR1 and CDR2: SGHDT, YYEEEE. CDR3 residues: CASSPPTSGRSHYNEQFF. The CDR3 DNA reads as TGTGCCAGCAGCCCCCCGACTAGCGGGAGGTCCCACTACAATGAGCAGTTCTTC.

The chain recombines TRBV5-1 with TRBJ2-4, with a tentative D call TRBD2 (5 bases). Trimming took off 7 bases at V and 1 base at J, with 9 bases between the two ends. The germline V gene encodes CDR1 SGHRS and CDR2 YFSETQ. The CDR3 has 13 amino acids. The DNA for the CDR3 is TGCGCCAGCTCCGGGGAGGCCAAAAACATTCAGTACTTC. Translating gives CASSGEAKNIQYF.

V is TRBV5-4 and J is TRBJ2-7; TRBD2 aligns across 12 bases. V lost 4 bases to trimming and J lost 2 bases; unmatched junction nucleotides: 4. The CDR3 loop spans 15 amino acids. The germline CDR1 and CDR2 sequences are SGHNT and YYREEE (reference sequence). The CDR3 region has the DNA TGTGCCAGCAGCCTAGGGACTAGCGGGCCCTACGAGCAGTACTTC. Translated: CASSLGTSGPYEQYF. Full variable domain (rest looked up from reference TRBV5-4 and TRBJ2-7): ETGVTQSPTHLIKTRGQQVTLRCSSQSGHNTVSWYQQALGQGPQFIFQYYREEENGRGNFPPRFSGLQFPNYSSELNVNALELDDSALYLCASSLGTSGPYEQYFGPGTRLTVT.

This rearrangement joins TRBV2 to TRBJ1-2, with 9 nucleotides matching TRBD1. The V gene's germline CDR1 is SNHLY and CDR2 FYNNEI. The CDR3 has 18 residues. V gave up 2 bases and J gave up 1 base; unmatched junction bases: 11. The CDR3 coding sequence is TGTGCCAGCAGTGAAAGGGGACCGGGACAGGGCCTTAACTATGGCTACACCTTC. This gives the protein CASSERGPGQGLNYGYTF.

The gene calls are TRBV28 and TRBJ2-7; TRBD2 agrees at 8 bases. V was clipped by 3 bases and J by 5 bases; unmatched bases: 6. CDR1 and CDR2 from the germline V gene are MDHEN and SYDVKM. There are 14 residues in the CDR3. The CDR3 sequence: CASSLVAGRNEQYF. The CDR3, as DNA: TGTGCCAGCAGTTTGGTAGCGGGGAGGAACGAGCAGTACTTC.

The rearrangement joins TRBV18 to TRBJ2-3, with D tentatively TRBD1 (6 bases). Germline CDR1 KGHSH, CDR2 LQKENI. V was pared by 1 base and J by 8 bases, with 22 bases between. The CDR3 loop spans 17 amino acids. The CDR3 reads CASSPLQGTGAQGTQYF. In DNA, the CDR3 is TGTGCCAGCTCACCACTCCAGGGCACCGGGGCACAGGGTACGCAGTATTTT.

Notes on this clone: Within the sample, other DNA sequences also encode this same CDR3. The CDR3 nucleotides are TGTGCCAGCAGTTTAACAGGGAACACTGAAGCTTTCTTT. Translating it yields CASSLTGNTEAFF. The rearrangement links TRBV28 to TRBJ1-1; possibly TRBD1 for D (5 bases). Germline V gene sequence: CDR1 MDHEN, CDR2 SYDVKM. Trimming removed 2 bases from V and 1 base from J, with 5 bases in between. The CDR3 consists of 13 residues.

The chain links TRBV7-2 to TRBJ1-3; no clear D. The CDR3 is made up of 13 amino acids. Looked up from germline, CDR1 is SGHTA and CDR2 is FQGNSA. V was shortened by 1 base and J by 4 bases, with 5 bases between the two germline ends. CDR3 sequence: CASSLGPGNTIYF. The CDR3 coding sequence is TGTGCCAGCAGCTTAGGGCCGGGAAACACCATATATTTT.